The 30 T cell receptor beta chains below all came from one sample that was sequenced in a study of blood T cell repertoires in COVID-19. Produced via immunoSEQ multiplex PCR; TCRdb's table is partial and in-frame only. The data hold 55,000 to 80,000 clones, with about 80% observed a single time. The sample comprised peripheral blood. All receptors derive from a man between 70 and 80 years old with acute or convalescent COVID-19.

This clone has only one observation. The chain is built from TRBV30 and TRBJ2-7, with D possibly matching TRBD1 (5 bases). Trimming removed 1 base at V and 0 bases at J, with 13 bases between. This CDR3 spans 15 amino acids. CDR1 GTSNPN and CDR2 SVGIG come from the germline V gene (reference sequence). The DNA for the CDR3 is TGTGCCTGGAGTGCGCTGGGGCTAAACTCCTACGAGCAGTACTTC. Amino acid sequence: CAWSALGLNSYEQYF.

The chain uses TRBV24-1 and TRBJ2-5; TRBD2 matches at 8 bases. Germline CDR1 is KGHDR and CDR2 is SFDVKD. This CDR3 spans 16 amino acids. J lost 2 bases, V lost 1 base, and 5 bases had no gene match. CDR3: CATSDLTGGGQETQYF. CDR3 nucleotide sequence: TGTGCCACCAGTGATTTAACCGGCGGGGGGCAAGAGACCCAGTACTTC.

This clone was detected only once. This rearrangement joins TRBV24-1 to TRBJ1-4; 7 positions agree with TRBD1. Trimming cost V 9 bases and J 11 bases; bases outside gene matches: 20. Per germline, CDR1 KGHDR and CDR2 SFDVKD. The CDR3 length is 16 residues. The CDR3 sequence: CATYVQGGYIGEKLFF. In DNA, the CDR3 is TGTGCCACCTATGTTCAGGGGGGCTATATTGGTGAGAAACTGTTTTTT.

The chain combines TRBV4-2 with TRBJ1-5, with 8 bases fitting TRBD1. The germline gives CDR1 LGHNA, CDR2 YNFKEQ. Trimming cost V 1 base and J 3 bases; bases outside gene matches: 5. The CDR3 runs to 16 residues. Here the CDR3 reads CASSQGGQGYNQPQHF. The CDR3 DNA reads as TGTGCCAGCAGCCAAGGAGGACAGGGATACAATCAGCCCCAGCATTTT.

This clone was observed a handful of times. V gene TRBV19 combines with J gene TRBJ2-1, with D unresolved. Germline V gives CDR1 LNHDA, CDR2 SQIVND (reference sequence). CDR3 length: 13 residues. V was trimmed by 5 bases and J by 2 bases, leaving 7 bases between them. The chain's CDR3 is CASSPDTYNEQFF. In nucleotides, the CDR3 is TGTGCCAGTAGTCCCGACACCTACAATGAGCAGTTCTTC.

A word on this clone: This sample also contains other DNA sequences that code for the same CDR3. J is TRBJ2-3 and V is TRBV30; D might be TRBD2 (6 bases). The CDR3 is 11 amino acids. The germline V and J ends were trimmed by 5 bases and 4 bases, with 7 bases remaining between them. Germline CDR1 reads GTSNPN; CDR2 reads SVGIG (reference sequence). CDR3 bases: TGTGCCTGGTCGGGGGCAGATACGCAGTATTTT. This codes for CAWSGADTQYF. Combining the CDR3 with reference TRBV30 and TRBJ2-3 gives the whole variable domain SQTIHQWPATLVQPVGSPLSLECTVEGTSNPNLYWYRQAAGRGLQLLFYSVGIGQISSEVPQNLSASRPQDRQFILSSKKLLLSDSGFYLCAWSGADTQYFGPGTRLTVL.

Remarks on this clone: Within the sample, other DNA sequences also encode this same CDR3. This chain joins TRBV5-1 and TRBJ1-1; unclear D gene. Germline CDR1 is SGHRS and CDR2 is YFSETQ. V was trimmed by 0 bases and J by 1 base, leaving 7 bases between them. CDR3 length: 14 amino acids. The DNA for the CDR3 is TGCGCCAGCAGCTTGGACTCATCGAACACTGAAGCTTTCTTT. Translating gives CASSLDSSNTEAFF.

The chain has TRBV2 and TRBJ1-3; D is uncertain. Germline assignment: CDR1 SNHLY and CDR2 FYNNEI. The CDR3 has 13 residues. Trimming took 7 bases from V and 1 from J, leaving 8 bases between them. The CDR3, as DNA: TGTGCCAGCACAATGAGATCTGGAAACACCATATATTTT. Translation: CASTMRSGNTIYF.

This clone was seen just once. This sequence joins TRBV29-1 and TRBJ2-2; the D gene is possibly TRBD1 (6 bases). Germline V gives CDR1 SQVTM, CDR2 ANQGSEA. CDR3 length equals 15 residues. With 6 bases removed from V and 6 bases from J, the gap between germline ends came to 20 bases. The CDR3 reads CSVGGPGAFSGELFF. The DNA for the CDR3 is TGCAGCGTCGGAGGTCCAGGGGCTTTCTCCGGGGAGCTGTTTTTT.

The V call is TRBV18, the J call TRBJ2-5; no definite D call. CDR3 length: 14 amino acids. V lost 4 bases, J lost 2 bases, and 11 bases lay in between. CDR1 is KGHSH, CDR2 LQKENI, per germline. The CDR3 DNA reads as TGTGCCAGCTCACGCTCAGAAACGCAAGAGACCCAGTACTTC. Translation gives CASSRSETQETQYF.

V is TRBV18 and J is TRBJ2-1, with D perhaps TRBD1 (6 bases). The V end was cut by 2 bases, the J end by 10 bases, with 9 bases between. Germline values: CDR1 KGHSH, CDR2 LQKENI. This CDR3 comprises 12 residues. The CDR3 DNA reads as TGTGCCAGCTCACCAAGAACAGGGGAGCAGTTCTTC. It codes for CASSPRTGEQFF.

The V gene is TRBV7-3, the J gene TRBJ2-1, with 8 bases fitting TRBD1. J gave up 5 bases and V 3 bases, and 3 bases lay outside the gene matches. The germline V gene has CDR1 SGHTA and CDR2 FQGTGA. The CDR3 is 14 residues long. The CDR3: CASSFQTGDNEQFF. In DNA form, the CDR3 reads TGTGCCAGCAGCTTCCAGACAGGGGACAATGAGCAGTTCTTC.

V usage is TRBV4-1 and J usage is TRBJ2-7; perhaps TRBD2 as D (6 bases). The CDR3 is 14 residues long. V lost 8 bases, J lost 3 bases, and 17 bases lay in between. Germline CDR1 MGHRA, CDR2 YSYEKL. For the CDR3, the DNA is TGCGCCAGCGCGGGGCAGCAGACGGACTACGAGCAGTACTTC. Amino acid sequence: CASAGQQTDYEQYF.

The V and J genes are TRBV3-1 (or the pseudogene TRBV3-2) and TRBJ2-3, with D tentatively TRBD2 (5 bases). Germline V gives CDR1 LGHDT, CDR2 YNNKEL (reference sequence). V was trimmed by 0 bases and J by 0 bases, leaving 19 bases between them. The CDR3 covers 19 residues. DNA of the CDR3: TGTGCCAGCAGCCAAGATGGTGGCCGAGCGAGCGGTAGCACAGATACGCAGTATTTT. The encoded protein is CASSQDGGRASGSTDTQYF.

J is TRBJ2-1 and V is TRBV27; 10 bases align to TRBD2. The V and J ends lost 6 bases and 4 bases, in that order; junction bases with no gene match: 6. Germline loops: CDR1 MNHEY, CDR2 SMNVEV (reference sequence). The CDR3 consists of 15 residues. Written as DNA, the CDR3 is TGTGCCAGCAGCCGACTAGCGGGTTCTTACAATGAGCAGTTCTTC. Amino acids: CASSRLAGSYNEQFF.

Turning to this clone: Germline and junction disagree at one end, which may indicate a read error. This chain connects TRBV30 to TRBJ2-3; 15 bases are a match to TRBD2. Germline CDR1 and CDR2: GTSNPN and SVGIG (reference sequence). This CDR3 region has 18 residues. CDR3: CAGRRQGLAGGSTDTQYF. In DNA, the CDR3 is TGTGCCGGGAGACGGCAGGGACTAGCGGGAGGTAGCACAGATACGCAGTATTTT.

The CDR3 coding sequence is TGTGCCAGCAGCTTAGAGGGTAGCGGGTCCTACGAGCAGTACTTC. It codes for CASSLEGSGSYEQYF. This chain links TRBV7-3 with TRBJ2-7; 7 nucleotides agree with TRBD2. The CDR3 runs 15 residues. The germline V gene has CDR1 SGHTA and CDR2 FQGTGA. Trimming cost V 2 bases and J 1 base; bases outside gene matches: 5.

This chain joins TRBV5-4 and TRBJ2-1; D is possibly TRBD2 (6 bases). The CDR3 runs 16 residues. Between the trimmed V and J ends, which lost 0 bases and 7 bases, there was a span of 17 bases. CDR1 is SGHNT and CDR2 is YYREEE in the germline V gene (reference sequence). The CDR3 spells CASSLASREFNNEQFF. DNA for the CDR3: TGTGCCAGCAGCTTGGCCAGCCGGGAGTTTAATAATGAGCAGTTCTTC. Supplemented by reference TRBV5-4 and TRBJ2-1, the full variable domain reads ETGVTQSPTHLIKTRGQQVTLRCSSQSGHNTVSWYQQALGQGPQFIFQYYREEENGRGNFPPRFSGLQFPNYSSELNVNALELDDSALYLCASSLASREFNNEQFFGPGTRLTVL.

The chain is built from TRBV27 and TRBJ1-1, with no clear D. The CDR3 covers 14 residues. Germline-derived CDR1 and CDR2 are MNHEY and SMNVEV (reference sequence). V gave up 8 bases and J gave up 0 bases, with 13 bases separating them. The CDR3 bases are TGTGCCAGCTCCCGAGGAGGTCTGAACACTGAAGCTTTCTTT. Its translation is CASSRGGLNTEAFF.

The J gene is TRBJ2-7, the V gene TRBV10-3; 7 bases agree with TRBD1. The germline gives CDR1 ENHRY, CDR2 SYGVKD. This CDR3 contains 13 residues. V dropped 6 bases and J dropped 6; count of bases not matched to a gene: 8. CDR3 DNA: TGTGCCATCAGCGCTAGACAGGGTAGCGAGCAGTACTTC. It yields the protein CAISARQGSEQYF.

This clone was observed a few times. The V gene is TRBV6-5, the J gene TRBJ1-2, with D unclear. Germline CDR1 MNHEY, CDR2 SVGAGI. V lost 2 bases, J lost 7 bases, and 8 bases lay in between. The CDR3 totals 12 residues. For the CDR3, the DNA is TGTGCCAGCAGTTACAGGGAGGGTGGCTACACCTTC. It codes for CASSYREGGYTF.

The J gene is TRBJ1-1, the V gene TRBV29-1, with a weak D call TRBD1 (5 bases). The CDR3 totals 15 residues. V was clipped by 1 base and J by 3 bases, with 15 bases between them. Per the germline V gene, CDR1 is SQVTM and CDR2 is ANQGSEA. This chain's CDR3 is CSVEGGTGRDTEAFF. The CDR3 DNA follows: TGCAGCGTTGAAGGAGGGACTGGGCGGGACACTGAAGCTTTCTTT. The full variable domain, completed using reference TRBV29-1 and TRBJ1-1, is SAVISQKPSRDICQRGTSLTIQCQVDSQVTMMFWYRQQPGQSLTLIATANQGSEATYESGFVIDKFPISRPNLTFSTLTVSNMSPEDSSIYLCSVEGGTGRDTEAFFGQGTRLTVV.

The gene calls are TRBV10-2 and TRBJ1-6; 9 nucleotides match TRBD1. The CDR3 spans 15 residues. Germline V gene data show CDR1 as WSHSY and CDR2 as SAAADI. The V and J ends lost 2 bases and 6 bases, in that order; junction bases with no gene match: 2. The CDR3 protein is CASSEGDRVNSPLHF. The CDR3 DNA follows: TGCGCCAGCAGTGAGGGGGACAGGGTTAATTCACCCCTCCACTTT.

The V and J genes are TRBV2 and TRBJ2-2, with D possibly being TRBD1 (6 bases). In germline, CDR1 is SNHLY, CDR2 FYNNEI. Trimming removed 9 bases at V and 0 bases at J, with 11 bases between. The CDR3 runs to 14 residues. CDR3 residues: CASYRVSNTGELFF. CDR3 bases: TGTGCCAGTTACAGGGTATCGAACACCGGGGAGCTGTTTTTT.

The chain uses TRBV5-1 and TRBJ1-1, with a tentative D call TRBD1 (5 bases). The V gene's germline CDR1 is SGHRS and CDR2 YFSETQ. V lost 5 bases and J 5 bases, leaving 19 bases between the germline ends. The CDR3 covers 15 residues. The CDR3 spells CASSPSSGGRTEAFF. In nucleotides, the CDR3 is TGCGCCAGCAGTCCTAGTAGCGGGGGACGAACTGAAGCTTTCTTT.

The chain joins TRBV7-2 to TRBJ2-2; TRBD1 matches at 7 bases. V shed 5 bases, J shed 5 bases, and the junction held 8 bases outside the gene matches. The CDR3 covers 15 residues. CDR1 is SGHTA and CDR2 is FQGNSA in the germline V gene. The DNA of the CDR3 is TGTGCCAGCAGCCCCCCTTCAGGGGGAACCGGGGAGCTGTTTTTT. Translated, it gives CASSPPSGGTGELFF.

As to this clone: This same CDR3 is encoded by further DNA sequences in the sample. As DNA, the CDR3 is TGTGCCATCAGTCCTAGTGGGGCCAACGTCCTGACTTTC. Protein product: CAISPSGANVLTF. The chain combines TRBV10-3 with TRBJ2-6, with unresolved D. The germline V gene has CDR1 ENHRY and CDR2 SYGVKD. This CDR3 is built from 13 residues. Trimming took off 5 bases at V and 3 bases at J, with 5 bases between the two ends.

This clone was observed a single time. The CDR3 bases are TGTGCCAGTCGCGGAAGGCGGCGCTCCTACAATGAGCAGTTCTTC. Translating it yields CASRGRRRSYNEQFF. This chain uses TRBV3-1 (or the pseudogene TRBV3-2) with TRBJ2-1; the D is unclear. The V end was cut by 9 bases, the J end by 0 bases, with 15 bases between. Germline V gene data show CDR1 as LGHDT and CDR2 as YNNKEL (reference sequence). This CDR3 region has 15 residues.

CDR3: CASSLITSRSTDTQYF. CDR3 nucleotide sequence: TGTGCCAGCAGCTTGATTACTAGCCGGAGCACAGATACGCAGTATTTT. The rearrangement joins TRBV5-6 to TRBJ2-3; maybe TRBD2 (6 bases). V shed 1 base and J shed 0 bases, with 12 bases lying between them. The CDR3 sequence is 16 residues long. CDR1 is SGHDT, CDR2 YYEEEE, per germline. The complete variable domain, with remaining parts taken from reference TRBV5-6 and TRBJ2-3, reads DAGVTQSPTHLIKTRGQQVTLRCSPKSGHDTVSWYQQALGQGPQFIFQYYEEEERQRGNFPDRFSGHQFPNYSSELNVNALLLGDSALYLCASSLITSRSTDTQYFGPGTRLTVL.

V and J are TRBV24-1 and TRBJ2-1, with TRBD1 matching over 9 bases. The CDR3 is 13 residues long. Germline CDR1 reads KGHDR; CDR2 reads SFDVKD. V trimming: 10 bases; J trimming: 7 bases; junction bases outside the gene matches: 7. The chain's CDR3 is CATGTGGRNEQFF. The CDR3 region has the DNA TGTGCCACAGGAACAGGGGGCCGAAATGAGCAGTTCTTC.